This T cell receptor (beta chain) derives from a study of Graves' ophthalmopathy and Graves' hyperthyroidism. RNA transcripts were the template, and TCR beta CDR3 regions were amplified from them. RT-PCR in the first round used HTBI primers; a second-round multiplex PCR followed. A single record per CDR3 protein comes from TCRdb applying MiXCR to the multiplex PCR reads. The sample records under 350,000 distinct CDR3 sequences, about a sixth being singletons. Study conclusions and caveats: Most clonotypes expanded in thyroid above 0.001 frequency were present in blood too.

Under 3 months in duration, the ophthalmopathy in affected donors had moderate-to-severe activity, CAS ≥3 and NOSPECS ≥4. This clonotype was observed many times. Its target is unknown. The CDR3 extends over 15 amino acids. Germline CDR1 reads DFQATT; CDR2 reads SNEGSKA (reference sequence). Trimming at V came to 4 bases and at J to 3 bases, leaving 4 bases not matched to a gene. This TCR was recovered from an adult man with Graves' ophthalmopathy. The gene calls are TRBV20-1 and TRBJ2-2, with 11 bases aligning to TRBD2. The sample taken for sequencing was peripheral blood. The DNA of the CDR3 is TGCAGTGCTATCGGGACTAGCGGATACACCGGGGAGCTGTTTTTT. It translates to CSAIGTSGYTGELFF.